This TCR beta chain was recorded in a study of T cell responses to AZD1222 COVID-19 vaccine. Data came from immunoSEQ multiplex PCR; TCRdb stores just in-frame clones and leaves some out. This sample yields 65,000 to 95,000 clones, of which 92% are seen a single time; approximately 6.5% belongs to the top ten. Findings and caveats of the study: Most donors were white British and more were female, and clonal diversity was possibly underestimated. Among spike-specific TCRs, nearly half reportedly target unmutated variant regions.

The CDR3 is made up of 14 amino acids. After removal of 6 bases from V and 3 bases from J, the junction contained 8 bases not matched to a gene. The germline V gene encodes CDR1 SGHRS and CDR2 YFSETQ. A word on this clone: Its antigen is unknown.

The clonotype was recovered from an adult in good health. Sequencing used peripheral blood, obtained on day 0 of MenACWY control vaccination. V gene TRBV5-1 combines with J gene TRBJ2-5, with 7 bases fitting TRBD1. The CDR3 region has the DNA TGCGCCAGCATGACCGGACAGGCCGAAGAGACCCAGTACTTC. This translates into CASMTGQAEETQYF.